This TCR beta chain emerged from a study of cytomegalovirus exposure and HLA in healthy donors. Study in general: There were a few hundred genotyped donors. Of these, roughly 80% fell in the genetic ancestry cluster associated with self-reported Caucasian donors.

This clone was found a few times. The CDR3 is 15 residues long. Trimming pared 2 bases from V and 4 bases from J, leaving 12 bases between. The germline gives CDR1 SNHLY, CDR2 FYNNEI. Primers included in the PCR were 60 Vbeta and 13 Jbeta primers. The table came from immunoSEQ multiplex PCR; TCRdb's copy has only in-frame clones and leaves some out. The data contain about 150,000 clones, roughly 79% of them singletons. The chain carries TRBV2 and TRBJ1-5; weak D call: TRBD1 (5 bases). Sequenced material: PBMCs. The TCR comes from a man aged 35 to 55 in good health and CMV-seronegative. For the CDR3, the DNA is TGTGCCAGCAGTGAAAGGCCTCAGGGTAATCAGCCCCAGCATTTT. Translated, it gives CASSERPQGNQPQHF. Full variable domain (remainder filled in from reference TRBV2 and TRBJ1-5): EPEVTQTPSHQVTQMGQEVILRCVPISNHLYFYWYRQILGQKVEFLVSFYNNEISEKSEIFDDQFSVERPDGSNFTLKIRSTKLEDSAMYFCASSERPQGNQPQHFGDGTRLSIL.